This T cell receptor beta chain originates from a study of naive and memory T cell subsets (dated by TCRdb to about 2017). Notes on the research overall: An open-source, UMI-based TCR alpha and beta sequencing pipeline was applied to sorted naive and memory peripheral blood T cell subsets. The functional CMV T cell responses agreed completely with IgG serology results. RNA was DNase-treated and reverse transcribed with TCR constant-region primers, mostly using SuperScript III.

Notes on this clonotype: What this receptor recognizes is not known. There are no base qualities to consult, and no much larger clone falls within one base.

As encoded in the germline V gene (reference sequence), CDR1 is MNHEY while CDR2 is SMNVEV. Taken from cysteine to phenylalanine, the CDR3 has 14 residues. The DNA shown is the 42-base CDR3, in frame from base 1. V and J lose 5 bases and 3 bases, and a span of 11 bases separates them. From the second PCR step onward, the TCR alpha chain libraries and the TCR beta chain libraries were amplified separately. Donor CMV status was determined by IFNgamma production from CD4+ T cells after overnight stimulation of fresh PBMCs with CMV viral lysate. CD4 T cells were positively selected with Miltenyi beads, followed by positive selection of CD8 T cells from the CD4-negative fraction. After staining for CD3, CD4, CD8, CD45RA, CD27 and a live/dead dye, cells were sorted on a BD Aria II into four subsets based on CD45RA and CD27. Three healthy volunteers provided blood, and each donor's sample was split into CD4 and CD8 T cells and then further divided into four differentiation subsets. Roughly 120 ml of peripheral blood was collected from each donor, and PBMC were isolated from the blood using Ficoll-Paque PLUS density-gradient centrifugation. Sorted cells were lysed in RLT buffer, after which RNA was extracted using a Qiagen RNeasy kit and stored at -80 degrees C.

Libraries were built with UMI-ligation and nested PCR. An equimolar mix of two oligonucleotides covering both TRBC1 and TRBC2 was used as the beta constant-region primer. Four rounds of PCR were used to amplify ligated cDNA, with nested alpha and beta constant-region primers being used together with the SP2 primer. A single-stranded oligonucleotide bearing the SP2 primer plus a 12-nucleotide UMI was ligated onto the 3' end of the cDNA by T4 RNA ligase 1. The ligation reaction was incubated at 16°C for about 18-24 hours. To avoid over-amplification, PCR2 was usually performed as a SYBR Green qPCR and halted once a predetermined threshold was reached. Apart from the first purification, every purification step used Agencourt AMPure XP magnetic beads. Libraries were quantified by Qubit and checked on a TapeStation, with a main peak expected near 650 bp. The pooled libraries were sequenced on an Illumina MiSeq using v2 2x251 paired-end kits, which usually yielded about 0.85-2 million reads per sample. Libraries were pooled at about 4 nM per sample, and 5-7% PhiX was added to improve cluster recognition. For the original study's pipeline: Decombinator assigned V and J genes to Demultiplexor-processed FASTQ reads by tag matching, allowing a single base-pair mismatch. UMIs were used by Collapsinator to correct both sequencing errors and frequency errors arising from PCR heterogeneity. CDR3Translator translated TCRs and extracted CDR3s from the conserved cysteine to the FGXG phenylalanine, flagging non-productive sequences. Gini, Shannon entropy and inverse Simpson indices were computed after subsampling the repertoires to the same number of UMI-defined TCRs. Within the linear range, a power law was fitted to clonotype abundance distributions using maximum likelihood. Similar UMI counts, unique TCR numbers and clonal distributions were obtained with the pipeline and with MIGEC on one naive CD8 sample. The repertoires were searched for about 7,300 CMV-associated CDR3 sequences that had been compiled from VDJdb and a published dataset. TCRdb reprocessed the public reads (quality trimming at Q25 with fastp, clone calling with MiXCR) and kept in-frame beta chains. Rows with a matching CDR3 protein are joined into one entry that keeps the most common DNA and genes. The V and J calls were determined by TCRdb, not by the authors. Counted in this sample were 20,000 to 25,000 distinct CDR3 sequences; approximately 8.8% of them appeared once. The biggest ten clones account for over 20% of the sample.

The full study reports these points: Following error correction, more than 95% of naive TCR sequences occurred only once, which made naive abundance distributions much steeper than those of memory subsets. Each clonotype was defined as a single alpha or beta chain sequence rather than as a paired alpha/beta receptor. In both CD4 and CD8 cells, the Gini index increased while Shannon and inverse Simpson diversity decreased from naive through CM, EM and EMRA. The repertoire findings for the naive and memory subsets could not be validated, as no ground truth was available. RNA-based TCR counts may be influenced by expression changes linked to T cell activation and differentiation. The abundance of TCRs followed a power law with an exponent that differed between naive and memory subsets yet stayed consistent across the three individuals.

The clonotype originates from a human donor in good health. Sequenced input: central memory CD8+ T cells from blood. Taken with the paper, the label for cell subset or site translates to: central memory, CD45RA- CD27+. The rearranged segments are TRBV27 and TRBJ2-1; matching of 5 bases hints at TRBD1 as the D gene. The DNA sequence follows: TGTGCCAGCAGTCACACGGACAACTACAATGAGCAGTTCTTC. This yields the protein CASSHTDNYNEQFF.